The next 15 T cell receptor beta chains were all read from a single sample in a study of T cell responses to AZD1222 COVID-19 vaccine. Only in-frame clones appear in the TCRdb table, and some are missing; sequencing was by immunoSEQ multiplex PCR. The data hold about 180,000 clones, with over 75% observed a single time. This material consisted of peripheral blood, taken on day 0 of AZD1222 vaccination. These receptors originate from an adult in good health.

The chain employs TRBV27 and TRBJ1-1; the match to TRBD1 covers 10 bases. The length of the CDR3 is 13 residues. V lost 6 bases and J lost 5; bases outside the gene matches: 3. Germline V lookup: CDR1 MNHEY, CDR2 SMNVEV (reference sequence). The DNA for the CDR3 is TGTGCCAGCAGGGGACAGGGGTCGACTGAAGCTTTCTTT. This translates into CASRGQGSTEAFF.

Only one count was recorded for this clone. The rearrangement links TRBV5-8 to TRBJ1-2; 9 nucleotides line up with TRBD1. The trim removed 1 base at V and 4 bases at J, leaving 11 bases unmatched. The CDR3 length is 17 residues. Germline-derived CDR1 and CDR2 are SGHTS and YDEGEE. CDR3 in DNA: TGTGCCAGCAGCTTGTCTTTAGCCGGACAGGGGTCCTATGGCTACACCTTC. It encodes CASSLSLAGQGSYGYTF. Based on the CDR3 plus reference TRBV5-8 and TRBJ1-2, the full variable domain is EAGVTQSPTHLIKTRGQQATLRCSPISGHTSVYWYQQALGLGLQFLLWYDEGEERNRGNFPPRFSGRQFPNYSSELNVNALELEDSALYLCASSLSLAGQGSYGYTFGSGTRLTVV.

The V call is TRBV5-1, the J call TRBJ1-5; no definite D call. Germline-derived CDR1 and CDR2 are SGHRS and YFSETQ. The V end lost 3 bases, the J end lost 1 base, and 11 bases lay between the germline ends. The CDR3 runs to 15 residues. CDR3 in DNA: TGCGCCAGCAGCTCACTTCCGGGAAGCAATCAGCCCCAGCATTTT. Translated, it gives CASSSLPGSNQPQHF.

This rearrangement joins TRBV28 to TRBJ1-2; D is perhaps TRBD1 (5 bases). The germline CDR1 and CDR2 sequences are MDHEN and SYDVKM. Between the trimmed V and J ends, which lost 3 bases and 5 bases, there was a span of 16 bases. The CDR3 length is 15 residues. The CDR3 region has the DNA TGTGCCAGCAGTTTCCCCGGTGGGGGTGGGTATGGCTACACCTTC. Its protein product is CASSFPGGGGYGYTF.

The gene calls are TRBV10-3 and TRBJ1-2; D might be TRBD1 (6 bases). This CDR3 is built from 12 residues. Germline V CDR1 and CDR2: ENHRY, SYGVKD. The V end lost 5 bases, the J end lost 4 bases, and 8 bases lay between the germline ends. CDR3 DNA: TGTGCCATCAGTCCAGGGGTCTATGGCTACACCTTC. This gives the protein CAISPGVYGYTF.

The CDR3 here is CASRNRGDTEAFF. In nucleotides, the CDR3 is TGTGCCAGCAGGAACAGGGGGGATACTGAAGCTTTCTTT. The chain links TRBV7-9 to TRBJ1-1, with TRBD1 matching 8 bases. Germline loops: CDR1 SEHNR, CDR2 FQNEAQ (reference sequence). The CDR3 length is 13 residues. V lost 6 bases and J lost 5; bases outside the gene matches: 5.

The chain recombines TRBV19 with TRBJ1-1; D not certain. The CDR3 runs to 14 residues. From germline, CDR1 is LNHDA and CDR2 SQIVND (reference sequence). V gave up 0 bases and J gave up 1 base, with 6 bases separating them. In DNA form, the CDR3 reads TGTGCCAGTAGTATAGATAGTGCGAACACTGAAGCTTTCTTT. Encoded protein: CASSIDSANTEAFF.

V is TRBV2 and J is TRBJ1-1; a weak D match, TRBD1 (5 bases). Trimming pared 7 bases from V and 1 base from J, leaving 13 bases between. The V gene's germline CDR1 is SNHLY and CDR2 FYNNEI. CDR3 length: 14 residues. This CDR3 is CASTGRGKNTEAFF. CDR3 nucleotides: TGTGCCAGCACTGGCCGGGGCAAGAACACTGAAGCTTTCTTT.

The V and J genes are TRBV7-9 and TRBJ1-5; no firm D call. The germline V gene has CDR1 SEHNR and CDR2 FQNEAQ (reference sequence). V lost 1 base and J lost 5, with 3 bases in between. This CDR3 contains 12 residues. CDR3 DNA sequence: TGTGCCAGCAGCTTAGTAGATCAGCCCCAGCATTTT. Its translation: CASSLVDQPQHF. Full variable domain (rest looked up from reference TRBV7-9 and TRBJ1-5): DTGVSQNPRHKITKRGQNVTFRCDPISEHNRLYWYRQTLGQGPEFLTYFQNEAQLEKSRLLSDRFSAERPKGSFSTLEIQRTEQGDSAMYLCASSLVDQPQHFGDGTRLSIL.

The chain combines TRBV2 with TRBJ2-3; the match to TRBD1 covers 8 bases. Germline trimming cut 4 bases from V and 5 bases from J; bases unmatched to any gene: 11. CDR3 length: 16 residues. In germline, CDR1 is SNHLY, CDR2 FYNNEI. Written as DNA, the CDR3 is TGTGCCAGCAGTGGTAGTACAGGGGGATTCGGAGATACGCAGTATTTT. Its translation: CASSGSTGGFGDTQYF.

The chain combines TRBV28 with TRBJ1-5; TRBD1 is a possible D gene (5 bases). Deletions cut 8 bases from V and 0 bases from J, with 14 bases between. The germline V gene encodes CDR1 MDHEN and CDR2 SYDVKM. This CDR3 is 15 amino acids long. This CDR3 reads CASQGGQFSNQPQHF. CDR3 nucleotide sequence: TGTGCCAGCCAGGGAGGGCAGTTTAGCAATCAGCCCCAGCATTTT. The full variable domain, in which reference TRBV28 and TRBJ1-5 provide the parts outside the CDR3, is DVKVTQSSRYLVKRTGEKVFLECVQDMDHENMFWYRQDPGLGLRLIYFSYDVKMKEKGDIPEGYSVSREKKERFSLILESASTNQTSMYLCASQGGQFSNQPQHFGDGTRLSIL.

The CDR3 nucleotides read TGTGCCAGCAGTTTTGGGGCGGCGCGCTATGGCTACACCTTC. It yields the protein CASSFGAARYGYTF. This chain links TRBV27 with TRBJ1-2, with TRBD1 as a possible D gene (5 bases). There are 14 residues in the CDR3. Germline values: CDR1 MNHEY, CDR2 SMNVEV (reference sequence). V lost 3 bases and J lost 4, with 12 bases in between.

This clone was seen once. The CDR3 DNA is TGTGCCAGTAATGAGGGGGCCGGGTATAATTCACCCCTCCACTTT. This codes for CASNEGAGYNSPLHF. This chain links TRBV19 with TRBJ1-6; 7 bases are shared with TRBD1. This CDR3 region has 15 residues. Germline V gives CDR1 LNHDA, CDR2 SQIVND (reference sequence). Germline trimming cut 7 bases from V and 4 bases from J; bases unmatched to any gene: 7.

The J gene is TRBJ1-1, the V gene TRBV2; no firm D call. V shed 6 bases and J shed 1 base, with 9 bases lying between them. CDR1 and CDR2 (germline): SNHLY, FYNNEI. This CDR3 contains 13 residues. In DNA form, the CDR3 reads TGTGCCAGCAGGAAGGGAGAGAACACTGAAGCTTTCTTT. Protein product: CASRKGENTEAFF.

This rearrangement joins TRBV2 to TRBJ1-1; D is possibly TRBD1 (5 bases). The CDR3 loop spans 14 amino acids. Per germline, CDR1 SNHLY and CDR2 FYNNEI. Trimming shortened V by 1 base and J by 4 bases, and 10 bases separated the two germline ends. This chain's CDR3 is CASSEVGVSTEAFF. CDR3 sequence (DNA): TGTGCCAGCAGTGAAGTAGGGGTGAGCACTGAAGCTTTCTTT. Variable domain in full (rest from reference TRBV2 and TRBJ1-1): EPEVTQTPSHQVTQMGQEVILRCVPISNHLYFYWYRQILGQKVEFLVSFYNNEISEKSEIFDDQFSVERPDGSNFTLKIRSTKLEDSAMYFCASSEVGVSTEAFFGQGTRLTVV.